Shown below are 30 T cell receptor beta chains from a single sample sequenced in a study of relationships among human T cell subsets. TCR alpha and beta CDR3s were amplified from mRNA by semiquantitative ARM-PCR. ARM-PCR used tagged nested gene-specific primers, then communal superprimers for exponential amplification. From the multiplex PCR reads, TCRdb called clonotypes with MiXCR, one entry per CDR3 protein. The sample lists over 14,000 distinct CDR3 sequences; around three fifths were seen once. Sample: total T cells sorted from blood. Receptors were obtained from a man aged 35 to 55 in good health.

The chain employs TRBV10-3 and TRBJ1-5; D is ambiguous. Germline CDR1 and CDR2: ENHRY and SYGVKD. This CDR3 has 13 residues. The ends were cut back, 7 bases at V and 3 bases at J, with 10 bases in the middle. CDR3 loop: CAINGQPNQPQHF. As DNA, the CDR3 is TGTGCCATCAATGGCCAACCCAATCAGCCCCAGCATTTT.

This clonotype was counted a few times. V gene TRBV7-9 combines with J gene TRBJ2-3, with 8 bases identical to TRBD1. In germline, CDR1 is SEHNR, CDR2 FQNEAQ (reference sequence). V dropped 5 bases and J dropped 3; count of bases not matched to a gene: 7. The CDR3 length is 15 residues. CDR3 sequence reads: CASSLVDRETDTQYF. CDR3 coding DNA: TGTGCCAGCAGCCTAGTGGACAGGGAGACAGATACGCAGTATTTT.

CDR3 loop: CASSPRTQENNSPLHF. The CDR3 DNA reads as TGTGCCAGCTCACCACGCACACAGGAGAATAATTCACCCCTCCACTTT. The chain joins TRBV18 to TRBJ1-6, with D perhaps matching TRBD1 (5 bases). The V gene's germline CDR1 is KGHSH and CDR2 LQKENI. The CDR3 is made up of 16 amino acids. The V end was cut by 1 base, the J end by 5 bases, with 12 bases between. Full variable domain (missing parts from reference TRBV18 and TRBJ1-6): NAGVMQNPRHLVRRRGQEARLRCSPMKGHSHVYWYRQLPEEGLKFMVYLQKENIIDESGMPKERFSAEFPKEGPSILRIQQVVRGDSAAYFCASSPRTQENNSPLHFGNGTRLTVT.

This chain links TRBV29-1 with TRBJ2-7, with D tentatively TRBD1 (5 bases). There are 13 residues in the CDR3. The germline V gene has CDR1 SQVTM and CDR2 ANQGSEA. Trimming removed 7 bases from V and 1 base from J, with 14 bases in between. The CDR3 DNA is TGCAGCGCCCGTTGGGGCAGGTCCTACGAGCAGTACTTC. This sequence encodes CSARWGRSYEQYF.

The CDR3 bases are TGTGCCAGCAGAGTTGCTTTCACTGAAGCTTTCTTT. Protein sequence: CASRVAFTEAFF. The chain has TRBV6-4 and TRBJ1-1; D uncertain. Trimming pared 6 bases from V and 4 bases from J, leaving 9 bases between. The germline V gene has CDR1 MRHNA and CDR2 SNTAGT. The CDR3 contains 12 residues.

The chain couples TRBV11-2 to TRBJ2-5; TRBD1 or TRBD2 may be the D gene (5 bases each). V was trimmed by 0 bases and J by 4 bases, leaving 9 bases between them. There are 14 residues in the CDR3. In germline, CDR1 is SGHAT, CDR2 FQNNGV. The CDR3 coding sequence is TGTGCCAGCAGCTTAGATCCCGGGACAGAGACCCAGTACTTC. This translates into CASSLDPGTETQYF.

A word on this clonotype: The junction does not match germline at one end; this may be a read error. This chain joins TRBV4-1 and TRBJ2-5; either TRBD1 or TRBD2 may fit D (6 bases each). This CDR3 region has 16 residues. Germline-derived CDR1 and CDR2 are MGHRA and YSYEKL. The DNA of the CDR3 is TGTGCCAGCAGCCAAGGGGTAGGGGGAGGTCAAGAGACCCAGTACTTC. This encodes CASSQGVGGGQETQYF.

J is TRBJ2-7 and V is TRBV11-2; D possibly matches TRBD1 or TRBD2 (5 bases each). Trimming took 5 bases from V and 7 from J, leaving 12 bases between them. CDR1 SGHAT and CDR2 FQNNGV come from the germline V gene. The CDR3 sequence is 12 residues long. DNA of the CDR3: TGTGCCAGCAGCCGAGGGACGAGTGAGCAGTACTTC. It specifies CASSRGTSEQYF.

This clonotype was seen a few times. The V gene is TRBV4-1, the J gene TRBJ2-1; TRBD2 agrees at 13 bases. Germline CDR1 MGHRA, CDR2 YSYEKL. There are 17 residues in the CDR3. Trimming removed 5 bases from V and 1 base from J; junction bases left unmatched: 5. The CDR3 sequence is CASSEPTSGRSYNEQFF. As DNA, the CDR3 is TGCGCCAGCAGCGAACCGACTAGCGGGAGGTCCTACAATGAGCAGTTCTTC.

This chain uses TRBV11-2 with TRBJ2-1, with 9 nucleotides matching TRBD2. With V trimmed by 2 bases and J by 6 bases, 8 bases remained unmatched. The CDR3 covers 16 residues. Germline CDR1 SGHAT, CDR2 FQNNGV. CDR3 DNA sequence: TGTGCCAGCAGCTTATCGGCGGGAGGGCCGGGCAATGAGCAGTTCTTC. This gives the protein CASSLSAGGPGNEQFF.

The chain is built from TRBV3-1 and TRBJ1-1; D not certain. V was trimmed by 4 bases and J by 3 bases, leaving 9 bases between them. The CDR3 has 13 residues. Germline CDR1 is LGHDT and CDR2 is YNNKEL (reference sequence). CDR3 nucleotide sequence: TGTGCCAGCAGCCGAGAATACGACACTGAAGCTTTCTTT. Translating it yields CASSREYDTEAFF.

This chain connects TRBV20-1 to TRBJ2-1; D may correspond to TRBD1 or TRBD2 (5 bases each). Trimming took 0 bases from V and 4 from J, leaving 13 bases between them. In germline, CDR1 is DFQATT, CDR2 SNEGSKA (reference sequence). The CDR3 is 15 amino acids. The CDR3 nucleotides are TGCAGTGCTAGAGATCGGACTGGGGGTTACAATGAGCAGTTCTTC. Translation: CSARDRTGGYNEQFF.

The V and J genes are TRBV10-3 and TRBJ2-7; 7 positions match TRBD1. Germline values: CDR1 ENHRY, CDR2 SYGVKD. This CDR3 is 13 amino acids long. With V trimmed by 10 bases and J by 2 bases, 8 bases remained unmatched. CDR3 amino acids: CATTGTATYEQYF. The DNA for the CDR3 is TGTGCCACGACAGGGACGGCAACCTACGAGCAGTACTTC.

The V gene is TRBV11-2, the J gene TRBJ1-4; TRBD1 might be the D (6 bases). The CDR3 spans 15 residues. The germline V gene has CDR1 SGHAT and CDR2 FQNNGV. V lost 3 bases, J lost 8 bases, and 16 bases lay in between. CDR3 protein: CASSFGRDNLEKLFF. DNA of the CDR3: TGTGCCAGCAGCTTTGGACGGGACAACCTGGAAAAACTGTTTTTT.

This clonotype appeared once. The CDR3 region has the DNA TGCGCCAGCAGCCAAGTTGGGGAAGGGAAGCCCCAGCATTTT. Its protein product is CASSQVGEGKPQHF. The V and J genes are TRBV4-1 and TRBJ1-5; no definite D call. The CDR3 extends over 14 amino acids. CDR1 MGHRA and CDR2 YSYEKL come from the germline V gene. V was shortened by 1 base and J by 8 bases, with 12 bases between the two germline ends.

J is TRBJ1-2 and V is TRBV29-1, with 7 nucleotides matching TRBD1. The CDR3 totals 13 residues. Germline V lookup: CDR1 SQVTM, CDR2 ANQGSEA. V gave up 3 bases and J gave up 6 bases; unmatched junction bases: 7. CDR3 sequence: CSVDYRGRDGYTF. In DNA form, the CDR3 reads TGCAGCGTTGACTACAGGGGAAGGGATGGCTACACCTTC.

This rearrangement joins TRBV11-3 to TRBJ2-2; 7 bases are shared with TRBD1. Trimming at V came to 4 bases and at J to 5 bases, leaving 1 base not matched to a gene. Germline CDR1 SGHNT, CDR2 YENEEA. The CDR3 consists of 13 residues. CDR3 DNA: TGTGCCAGCAGCTCGGGACAGACCGGGGAGCTGTTTTTT. As protein: CASSSGQTGELFF. Variable domain in full (rest from reference TRBV11-3 and TRBJ2-2): EAGVVQSPRYKIIEKKQPVAFWCNPISGHNTLYWYLQNLGQGPELLIRYENEEAVDDSQLPKDRFSAERLKGVDSTLKIQPAELGDSAVYLCASSSGQTGELFFGEGSRLTVL.

The rearrangement links TRBV29-1 to TRBJ2-5, with no clear D. The length of the CDR3 is 11 residues. Germline values: CDR1 SQVTM, CDR2 ANQGSEA. Trimming left V 2 bases short and J 5 bases short, with 6 bases between. The CDR3 here is CSVEPLETQYF. The DNA for the CDR3 is TGCAGCGTTGAACCGCTGGAGACCCAGTACTTC. The full variable domain, rest sourced from reference TRBV29-1 and TRBJ2-5, is SAVISQKPSRDICQRGTSLTIQCQVDSQVTMMFWYRQQPGQSLTLIATANQGSEATYESGFVIDKFPISRPNLTFSTLTVSNMSPEDSSIYLCSVEPLETQYFGPGTRLLVL.

V usage is TRBV7-9 and J usage is TRBJ2-7; perhaps TRBD2 as D (6 bases). Germline CDR1 reads SEHNR; CDR2 reads FQNEAQ (reference sequence). The CDR3 is made up of 13 amino acids. V lost 5 bases and J lost 4, with 12 bases in between. The CDR3 DNA sequence: TGTGCCAGCAGCACCCGGGACTTTTACGAGCAGTACTTC. This encodes CASSTRDFYEQYF.

This clonotype was counted once. This chain connects TRBV29-1 to TRBJ2-2, with D possibly being TRBD1 (5 bases). Per germline, CDR1 SQVTM and CDR2 ANQGSEA. This CDR3 is 13 amino acids long. Trimming removed 6 bases at V and 4 bases at J, with 12 bases between. CDR3 protein: CSVAPRGTGELFF. The CDR3 nucleotides read TGCAGCGTCGCCCCTAGGGGCACCGGGGAGCTGTTTTTT.

The chain recombines TRBV27 with TRBJ1-2; 10 positions agree with TRBD1. Germline trimming cut 2 bases from V and 6 bases from J; bases unmatched to any gene: 3. The CDR3 contains 14 residues. CDR1 and CDR2 (germline): MNHEY, SMNVEV (reference sequence). The CDR3, as DNA: TGTGCCAGCAGTTTACGGGGACAGGGGAATGGCTACACCTTC. It yields the protein CASSLRGQGNGYTF.

J is TRBJ2-5 and V is TRBV7-2, with 7 bases matching TRBD2. Germline V gene lookup returns CDR1 SGHTA and CDR2 FQGNSA. This CDR3 has 13 residues. With V trimmed by 5 bases and J by 4 bases, 4 bases remained unmatched. CDR3 in DNA: TGTGCCAGCAGCCGTAGCGGGCCAGAGACCCAGTACTTC. It yields the protein CASSRSGPETQYF.

This clonotype has a handful of counts. This sequence joins TRBV6-5 and TRBJ2-5; the match to TRBD2 covers 14 bases. Germline values: CDR1 MNHEY, CDR2 SVGAGI. The CDR3 extends over 17 amino acids. Trimming cost V 1 base and J 4 bases; bases outside gene matches: 5. The CDR3 protein is CASSYLGTSGGSETQYF. Written as DNA, the CDR3 is TGTGCCAGCAGTTACTTGGGGACTAGCGGGGGATCAGAGACCCAGTACTTC.

V gene TRBV25-1 combines with J gene TRBJ1-1; 9 bases agree with TRBD1. V trimming: 7 bases; J trimming: 1 base; junction bases outside the gene matches: 1. CDR3 length: 13 amino acids. CDR1 and CDR2 from the germline V gene are MGHDK and SYGVNS. The DNA of the CDR3 is TGTGCCAGCACGACAGGGGGGAACACTGAAGCTTTCTTT. This codes for CASTTGGNTEAFF.

The V and J genes are TRBV11-2 and TRBJ2-1; 9 bases are a match to TRBD2. The junction had 8 bases not matched to a gene; V was cut back by 3 bases and J by 8 bases. The length of the CDR3 is 15 residues. Germline V CDR1 and CDR2: SGHAT, FQNNGV. CDR3 sequence reads: CASSLAGGSTYEQFF. CDR3 DNA sequence: TGTGCCAGCAGCTTGGCGGGAGGGAGTACGTATGAGCAGTTCTTC.

This chain connects TRBV11-3 to TRBJ2-7; D may be TRBD2 (5 bases). Germline V gene lookup returns CDR1 SGHNT and CDR2 YENEEA. CDR3 length equals 16 residues. Trimming removed 1 base from V and 2 bases from J, with 15 bases in between. CDR3 sequence reads: CASSLGVGRATYEQYF. The CDR3 DNA reads TGTGCCAGCAGCTTAGGAGTTGGGCGGGCTACCTACGAGCAGTACTTC.

V gene TRBV18 combines with J gene TRBJ2-7, with D possibly TRBD1 on 6 matching bases. Germline values: CDR1 KGHSH, CDR2 LQKENI. The CDR3 length is 13 residues. V lost 6 bases to trimming and J lost 4 bases, with 13 bases between them. The CDR3 loop reads CASSGQRLYEQYF. In nucleotides, the CDR3 is TGTGCCAGCTCCGGACAGCGTCTATACGAGCAGTACTTC. Combining the CDR3 with reference TRBV18 and TRBJ2-7 gives the whole variable domain NAGVMQNPRHLVRRRGQEARLRCSPMKGHSHVYWYRQLPEEGLKFMVYLQKENIIDESGMPKERFSAEFPKEGPSILRIQQVVRGDSAAYFCASSGQRLYEQYFGPGTRLTVT.

For this clonotype: Germline and junction disagree at one end, which may indicate a read error. CDR3 protein: CASSFERATGSF. The DNA of the CDR3 is TGTGCCAGCAGTTTTGAGAGGGCCACAGGGTCCTTT. V gene TRBV12-3 or TRBV12-4 combines with J gene TRBJ1-1, with a tentative D call TRBD1 (6 bases). The CDR3 runs 12 residues.

This clonotype was detected only a few times. The chain carries TRBV2 and TRBJ2-7; 9 nucleotides align to TRBD2. Germline CDR1 is SNHLY and CDR2 is FYNNEI. This CDR3 comprises 13 residues. After removal of 4 bases from V and 5 bases from J, the junction contained 3 bases not matched to a gene. CDR3 sequence reads: CASSGGRAHEQYF. CDR3 nucleotides: TGTGCCAGCAGTGGCGGGAGGGCCCACGAGCAGTACTTC.

This clonotype has a single count. This rearrangement joins TRBV25-1 to TRBJ1-6; TRBD1 might be the D (5 bases). The length of the CDR3 is 14 residues. The ends were cut back, 6 bases at V and 5 bases at J, with 11 bases in the middle. CDR1 is MGHDK and CDR2 is SYGVNS in the germline V gene. The CDR3: CASSGGGNNSPLHF. The CDR3 DNA follows: TGTGCCAGCAGCGGGGGAGGGAATAATTCACCCCTCCACTTT.